This T cell receptor (beta chain) was identified in a study of tumor and adjacent non-tumor tissue in lung cancer. The CDR3 has 16 amino acids. Germline CDR1 MGHRA, CDR2 YSYEKL. V shed 9 bases and J 5 bases; nucleotides not matched to a gene: 13. The template was RNA from unsorted bulk tissue. This non-tumor lung sample came from over 3 cm beyond the tumor edge. Three rounds of nested PCR, following a modified ARM-PCR protocol, produced the TCRbeta library. TCRdb independently ran MiXCR on the multiplex PCR reads; one entry per CDR3 protein. The data show about 100,000 distinct CDR3 sequences, about 62% seen once.

The receptor was isolated from a man aged 30 to 45 with non-small cell lung cancer. What was sequenced was distant non-tumor lung tissue. The chain carries TRBV4-1 and TRBJ1-4; 9 bases agree with TRBD1. Written as DNA, the CDR3 is TGCGCCAGTAGTCAATCCCTACAGGGGGCCAATGAAAAACTGTTTTTT. It translates to CASSQSLQGANEKLFF.